This T cell receptor beta chain was documented in a study of CD8+ T cells in alopecia areata. On the study more broadly: The drug, tofacitinib, lasted 6 to 18 months, followed by 6 months off drug.

It was cDNA, reverse transcribed from extracted RNA, that served as the sequencing template. Sequenced by immunoSEQ multiplex PCR; TCRdb stores in-frame clones only, minus some. The table has about 150,000 clones, roughly 44% seen once. This clone was counted between two and nine times. This CDR3 comprises 12 residues. CDR1 and CDR2 (germline): SGHRS, YFSETQ. V lost 3 bases, J lost 15 bases, and 16 bases lay in between. Sequenced material: CD4+ T cells sorted from blood. This TCR was recovered from a human donor with alopecia areata. The chain couples TRBV5-1 to TRBJ2-1; TRBD1 is a possible D gene (6 bases). CDR3 sequence: CASSSATGSGFF. Written as DNA, the CDR3 is TGCGCCAGCAGCTCGGCTACAGGGTCTGGGTTCTTC.